One sample yielded the 8 T cell receptor beta chains listed below, sequenced in a study of blood T cell repertoires in COVID-19. The data were produced by immunoSEQ multiplex PCR, yet TCRdb's version contains in-frame clones alone and is incomplete. The data hold hundreds of thousands of clones, with 83% observed a single time. Sequencing was performed on peripheral blood. The receptor set was obtained from a middle-aged woman with active or convalescent COVID-19.

The chain couples TRBV15 to TRBJ2-7; 10 nucleotides agree with TRBD2. CDR1 and CDR2 from the germline V gene are LNHNV and YYDKDF (reference sequence). After removal of 2 bases from V and 5 bases from J, the junction contained 6 bases not matched to a gene. This CDR3 spans 15 amino acids. The CDR3 coding sequence is TGTGCCACCAGCAGAATAGCGGGGGGAATCCACGAGCAGTACTTC. Amino acids: CATSRIAGGIHEQYF.

The chain has TRBV27 and TRBJ2-2; 9 nucleotides align to TRBD2. CDR1 and CDR2 (germline): MNHEY, SMNVEV (reference sequence). The CDR3 is 15 amino acids. Losses at the gene ends were 2 bases for V and 7 bases for J; bases not matched to a gene: 5. CDR3 nucleotide sequence: TGTGCCAGCAGTTTAAGGAAACTAGCGGGCGGGGAGCTGTTTTTT. It translates to CASSLRKLAGGELFF.

This clone was recorded only once. The J gene is TRBJ1-5, the V gene TRBV6-1; unclear D gene. The ends were cut back, 1 base at V and 5 bases at J, with 9 bases in the middle. Germline values: CDR1 MNHNS, CDR2 SASEGT. This CDR3 has 14 amino acids. DNA for the CDR3: TGTGCCAGCAGTGAAGTTATGCGTGATCAGCCCCAGCATTTT. This translates into CASSEVMRDQPQHF.

The rearrangement links TRBV6-5 to TRBJ2-7; 12 bases are a match to TRBD2. This CDR3 has 15 residues. Germline values: CDR1 MNHEY, CDR2 SVGAGI. V lost 6 bases to trimming and J lost 0 bases; unmatched junction nucleotides: 3. The CDR3 nucleotides read TGTGCCAGCAGAACGACTAGCGGGAGCTCCTACGAGCAGTACTTC. Its protein product is CASRTTSGSSYEQYF.

The chain recombines TRBV7-2 with TRBJ1-1, with D perhaps TRBD1 (5 bases). The length of the CDR3 is 15 residues. V dropped 1 base and J dropped 0 bases, with 9 bases sitting between them. Germline V lookup: CDR1 SGHTA, CDR2 FQGNSA. The CDR3 reads CASSLGQNMNTEAFF. The CDR3 nucleotides read TGTGCCAGCAGCTTAGGACAGAACATGAACACTGAAGCTTTCTTT.

This CDR3 reads CASSQDEVRQYF. CDR3 coding DNA: TGTGCCAGCAGCCAAGATGAGGTGAGGCAGTACTTC. The genes are TRBV3-1 (or the pseudogene TRBV3-2) and TRBJ2-7, with D unclear. The CDR3 is 12 residues long. V was cut by 0 bases and J by 9 bases, with 9 bases left in between. Germline loops: CDR1 LGHDT, CDR2 YNNKEL (reference sequence).

The CDR3 protein is CASSPSGNGGGELFF. CDR3 sequence (DNA): TGCGCCAGCAGTCCATCAGGCAACGGTGGGGGGGAGCTGTTTTTT. The V call is TRBV10-1, the J call TRBJ2-2; no reliable D call. V was shortened by 5 bases and J by 8 bases, with 18 bases between the two germline ends. The CDR3 is 15 residues long. Germline V gene data show CDR1 as WNHNN and CDR2 as SYGVQD (reference sequence).

This chain connects TRBV7-9 to TRBJ1-1; 8 bases agree with TRBD1. From germline, CDR1 is SEHNR and CDR2 FQNEAQ (reference sequence). CDR3 size: 14 residues. V shed 5 bases, J shed 5 bases, and the junction held 7 bases outside the gene matches. In nucleotides, the CDR3 is TGTGCCAGCAGCCCGAGGACAGGGAGGACTGAAGCTTTCTTT. This sequence encodes CASSPRTGRTEAFF.